The 30 T cell receptor beta chains below all came from one sample that was sequenced in a study of blood T cell repertoires in COVID-19. Produced via immunoSEQ multiplex PCR; TCRdb's table is partial and in-frame only. The sample holds about 40,000 clones; 88% are singletons and the top ten take roughly 10%. Sequencing was performed on peripheral blood. These TCRs come from a woman aged 70-85 years with acute or convalescent COVID-19.

The chain has TRBV10-2 and TRBJ2-2, with a tentative D call TRBD2 (7 bases). The CDR3 contains 16 residues. Germline loops: CDR1 WSHSY, CDR2 SAAADI. Trimming removed 6 bases at V and 2 bases at J, with 16 bases between. The CDR3 protein is CASRDRGGINTGELFF. CDR3 bases: TGCGCCAGCAGGGATAGGGGGGGGATAAACACCGGGGAGCTGTTTTTT.

The chain has TRBV7-2 and TRBJ2-1; perhaps TRBD1 as D (6 bases). The germline V gene has CDR1 SGHTA and CDR2 FQGNSA. The CDR3 length is 13 residues. Trimming stripped 1 base from V and 9 bases from J, with 10 bases between. The CDR3 DNA is TGTGCCAGCAGCTTAGTAGGGGGTGGTGAGCAGTTCTTC. Its protein is CASSLVGGGEQFF. The full variable domain, in which reference TRBV7-2 and TRBJ2-1 provide the parts outside the CDR3, is GAGVSQSPSNKVTEKGKDVELRCDPISGHTALYWYRQSLGQGLEFLIYFQGNSAPDKSGLPSDRFSAERTGGSVSTLTIQRTQQEDSAVYLCASSLVGGGEQFFGPGTRLTVL.

V is TRBV11-3 and J is TRBJ2-3, with 7 bases that match TRBD2. Germline lookup yields CDR1 SGHNT and CDR2 YENEEA. Losses at the gene ends were 3 bases for V and 4 bases for J; bases not matched to a gene: 1. The CDR3 has 13 amino acids. DNA of the CDR3: TGTGCCAGCAGCTTCGCGGGAGCAGATACGCAGTATTTT. Protein sequence: CASSFAGADTQYF.

CDR3 coding DNA: TGCGCCAGCAGCCAAGATCCAAGACAGGGCTATGGCTACACCTTC. The encoded protein is CASSQDPRQGYGYTF. The chain employs TRBV4-3 and TRBJ1-2, with 7 bases aligning to TRBD1. This CDR3 contains 15 residues. Germline CDR1 reads LGHNA; CDR2 reads YSLEER. V lost 0 bases, J lost 4 bases, and 5 bases stayed unmatched.

The V call is TRBV6-6, the J call TRBJ2-5; no definite D call. Germline loops: CDR1 MNHNY, CDR2 SVGAGI (reference sequence). V lost 6 bases, J lost 2 bases, and 4 bases lay in between. The CDR3 runs to 11 residues. This chain's CDR3 is CASRQQETQYF. As DNA, the CDR3 is TGTGCCAGCAGACAACAAGAGACCCAGTACTTC.

V is TRBV20-1 and J is TRBJ2-2; 7 nucleotides agree with TRBD1. V was clipped by 6 bases and J by 6 bases; unmatched bases: 1. CDR1 and CDR2 from the germline V gene are DFQATT and SNEGSKA (reference sequence). The CDR3 has 11 residues. The CDR3 loop is CSARGPGELFF. For the CDR3, the DNA is TGCAGTGCGAGGGGGCCCGGGGAGCTGTTTTTT.

This chain uses TRBV6-5 with TRBJ2-7; TRBD1 matches at 9 bases. Germline V lookup: CDR1 MNHEY, CDR2 SVGAGI. The CDR3 is 13 residues long. V gave up 6 bases and J gave up 6 bases; unmatched junction bases: 6. The CDR3 is CASSRGQGGEQYV. CDR3 nucleotides: TGTGCCAGCAGCCGGGGACAGGGCGGCGAGCAGTACGTC.

V gene TRBV7-9 combines with J gene TRBJ1-4; D gene ambiguous. Germline lookup yields CDR1 SEHNR and CDR2 FQNEAQ (reference sequence). The CDR3 has 16 residues. V was shortened by 1 base and J by 4 bases, with 13 bases between the two germline ends. The CDR3 here is CASSLDAQAINEKLFF. The CDR3 coding sequence is TGTGCCAGCAGCTTAGATGCGCAGGCCATTAATGAAAAACTGTTTTTT.

The chain uses TRBV28 and TRBJ1-5; D unclear. The CDR3 runs 11 residues. V lost 8 bases and J 9 bases, leaving 11 bases between the germline ends. CDR1 is MDHEN, CDR2 SYDVKM, per germline. The CDR3 coding sequence is TGTGCCAGCGCCTTGGGAGGGCCCCAGCATTTT. Encoded protein: CASALGGPQHF.

This sequence joins TRBV4-2 and TRBJ2-5; 7 nucleotides line up with TRBD2. J gave up 0 bases and V 4 bases, and 5 bases lay outside the gene matches. This CDR3 region has 15 residues. Per germline, CDR1 LGHNA and CDR2 YNFKEQ. The CDR3 bases are TGTGCCAGCAGCCGGGTTAGCGGGTACCAAGAGACCCAGTACTTC. Its protein is CASSRVSGYQETQYF.

This CDR3 reads CASRGAGGPYEQYV. DNA of the CDR3: TGTGCCAGCAGGGGGGCGGGAGGGCCTTACGAGCAGTACGTC. J is TRBJ2-7 and V is TRBV28; 9 nucleotides match TRBD2. Unmatched junction bases numbered 7, after V lost 6 bases and J lost 4 bases. Germline V gene sequence: CDR1 MDHEN, CDR2 SYDVKM. The CDR3 totals 14 residues.

The chain links TRBV28 to TRBJ2-1; possibly TRBD1 for D (7 bases). This CDR3 is built from 15 residues. CDR1 and CDR2 from the germline V gene are MDHEN and SYDVKM. V dropped 10 bases and J dropped 0 bases, with 16 bases sitting between them. The CDR3 DNA follows: TGTGCCATCCTCGGGGGACAGAGCTCCTACAATGAGCAGTTCTTC. Protein product: CAILGGQSSYNEQFF.

The chain is built from TRBV23-1 and TRBJ2-4; the match to TRBD1 covers 10 bases. TRBV23-1 is an ORF, with its function uncertain. Trimming at V came to 0 bases and at J to 6 bases, leaving 2 bases not matched to a gene. This CDR3 spans 15 amino acids. Here the CDR3 DNA reads TGCGCCAGCAGTCAATCAGGGACAGGGGTAAACATTCAGTACTTC. Translated: CASSQSGTGVNIQYF.

The J gene is TRBJ1-3, the V gene TRBV5-6; D call uncertain. The CDR3 runs 15 residues. Germline V gives CDR1 SGHDT, CDR2 YYEEEE. Trimming took off 0 bases at V and 0 bases at J, with 7 bases between the two ends. Here the CDR3 DNA reads TGTGCCAGCAGCTTGGACACACACTCTGGAAACACCATATATTTT. Encoded protein: CASSLDTHSGNTIYF.

The chain uses TRBV7-2 and TRBJ2-5, with a possible D match to TRBD1 (5 bases). CDR1 SGHTA and CDR2 FQGNSA come from the germline V gene. This CDR3 region has 12 residues. The V and J ends lost 7 bases and 5 bases respectively, with 11 bases between them. The CDR3 protein is CASTRTRETQYF. The CDR3 region has the DNA TGTGCCAGCACCCGGACAAGGGAGACCCAGTACTTC.

The V call is TRBV2, the J call TRBJ1-6; D is unresolved. This CDR3 comprises 16 residues. Trimming took 6 bases from V and 6 from J, leaving 18 bases between them. Germline-derived CDR1 and CDR2 are SNHLY and FYNNEI. The CDR3 protein is CASSPDRGSTNSPLHF. DNA for the CDR3: TGTGCCAGCAGCCCTGACCGGGGAAGTACTAATTCACCCCTCCACTTT.

The chain couples TRBV6-5 to TRBJ2-7; D remains unclear. The CDR3 length is 14 residues. Germline CDR1 reads MNHEY; CDR2 reads SVGAGI. V lost 7 bases to trimming and J lost 0 bases, with 13 bases between them. CDR3 sequence: CASKETPSSYEQYV. The CDR3 coding sequence is TGTGCCAGCAAAGAGACACCCAGCTCCTACGAGCAGTACGTC.

The V call is TRBV3-1 (or the pseudogene TRBV3-2), the J call TRBJ1-5; D perhaps matches TRBD1 (6 bases). Germline CDR1 reads LGHDT; CDR2 reads YNNKEL (reference sequence). This CDR3 contains 12 residues. Between the trimmed V and J ends, which lost 3 bases and 6 bases, there was a span of 6 bases. This chain's CDR3 is CASSQGAQPQHF. In DNA form, the CDR3 reads TGTGCCAGCAGCCAGGGGGCTCAGCCCCAGCATTTT.

CDR3 residues: CASSPQGTPYNEQFF. The CDR3 DNA reads as TGTGCCAGCAGCCCCCAGGGTACCCCCTACAATGAGCAGTTCTTC. The chain couples TRBV9 to TRBJ2-1; a possible D gene is TRBD1 (5 bases). CDR1 and CDR2 from the germline V gene are SGDLS and YYNGEE. The CDR3 totals 15 residues. V was trimmed by 4 bases and J by 2 bases, leaving 13 bases between them.

The chain carries TRBV11-1 and TRBJ1-2; 8 bases are a match to TRBD1. V gave up 3 bases and J gave up 8 bases; unmatched junction bases: 14. From germline, CDR1 is SGHAT and CDR2 FQDESV (reference sequence). There are 16 residues in the CDR3. CDR3 protein: CASSLVTGTGKSGYTF. DNA of the CDR3: TGTGCCAGCAGCTTGGTAACCGGGACAGGTAAAAGCGGCTACACCTTC.

The V call is TRBV11-2, the J call TRBJ1-2; TRBD1 matches 8 bases. J gave up 8 bases and V 4 bases, and 9 bases lay outside the gene matches. Germline V gene sequence: CDR1 SGHAT, CDR2 FQNNGV. The CDR3 has 14 amino acids. CDR3 DNA sequence: TGTGCCAGCAGCTCACGGACAGGGCAAGGCGGCTACACCTTC. This gives the protein CASSSRTGQGGYTF.

The chain is built from TRBV18 and TRBJ2-2; 7 positions agree with TRBD2. J gave up 3 bases and V 2 bases, and 3 bases lay outside the gene matches. The germline V gene has CDR1 KGHSH and CDR2 LQKENI. The CDR3 is 15 residues long. CDR3 protein: CASSPSLADTGELFF. The CDR3 region has the DNA TGTGCCAGCTCACCATCGCTAGCGGACACCGGGGAGCTGTTTTTT. Together with reference TRBV18 and TRBJ2-2, the CDR3 gives the full variable domain: NAGVMQNPRHLVRRRGQEARLRCSPMKGHSHVYWYRQLPEEGLKFMVYLQKENIIDESGMPKERFSAEFPKEGPSILRIQQVVRGDSAAYFCASSPSLADTGELFFGEGSRLTVL.

The V call is TRBV29-1, the J call TRBJ2-3; 14 bases agree with TRBD2. Unmatched junction bases numbered 3, after V lost 2 bases and J lost 5 bases. The CDR3 is 15 residues long. Looked up from germline, CDR1 is SQVTM and CDR2 is ANQGSEA. The CDR3 region has the DNA TGCAGCGTTGAACCCGGGACTAGCGGGGGAGATACGCAGTATTTT. Protein sequence: CSVEPGTSGGDTQYF.

CDR3 loop: CASSYSTSRGLAFF. CDR3 DNA: TGTGCCAGCAGTTACTCGACATCGAGAGGGCTGGCTTTCTTT. V usage is TRBV6-2 or TRBV6-3 and J usage is TRBJ1-1; unclear D gene. The V end lost 0 bases, the J end lost 11 bases, and 16 bases lay between the germline ends. The CDR3 is made up of 14 amino acids. Germline V gene data show CDR1 as MNHEY and CDR2 as SVGEGT.

This chain links TRBV12-3 or TRBV12-4 with TRBJ1-1, with D hard to call. This CDR3 comprises 12 residues. V lost 5 bases and J 7 bases, leaving 11 bases between the germline ends. Written as DNA, the CDR3 is TGTGCCAGCAGTCGCATGGGCTATGAAGCTTTCTTT. It specifies CASSRMGYEAFF.

This chain joins TRBV4-3 and TRBJ1-4; 9 nucleotides agree with TRBD1. V was clipped by 4 bases and J by 8 bases; unmatched bases: 14. This CDR3 region has 17 residues. CDR1 and CDR2 (germline): LGHNA, YSLEER. The CDR3 DNA reads as TGCGCCAGCAGCCCGGAACAGGGGGCTTCTGACGGCGAAAAACTGTTTTTT. Residues: CASSPEQGASDGEKLFF.

The chain carries TRBV4-2 and TRBJ1-3, with TRBD1 as a possible D gene (6 bases). The V end lost 0 bases, the J end lost 2 bases, and 20 bases lay between the germline ends. Germline V CDR1 and CDR2: LGHNA, YNFKEQ. The CDR3 totals 19 residues. The CDR3 sequence: CASSQDWGRRTATGNTIYF. In DNA form, the CDR3 reads TGTGCCAGCAGCCAAGATTGGGGAAGGAGGACAGCGACTGGAAACACCATATATTTT.

The chain has TRBV12-5 and TRBJ1-6; D not resolved. This CDR3 is built from 13 residues. Germline values: CDR1 LGHNT, CDR2 FRNRAP. Trimming shortened V by 1 base and J by 5 bases, and 3 bases separated the two germline ends. CDR3 protein: CASGLANNSPLHF. The CDR3 bases are TGTGCTAGTGGTTTGGCTAATAATTCACCCCTCCACTTT.

The chain employs TRBV9 and TRBJ1-1; D remains ambiguous. Trimming pared 0 bases from V and 8 bases from J, leaving 11 bases between. Germline V lookup: CDR1 SGDLS, CDR2 YYNGEE. CDR3 length equals 13 residues. In nucleotides, the CDR3 is TGTGCCAGCAGCGTAGTATCGGGATCGGAAGCTTTCTTT. This gives the protein CASSVVSGSEAFF.

This clone appeared a few times. The chain uses TRBV9 and TRBJ2-1, with a possible D match to TRBD2 (5 bases). Trimming removed 0 bases from V and 12 bases from J, with 13 bases in between. CDR3 length: 13 amino acids. In germline, CDR1 is SGDLS, CDR2 YYNGEE. CDR3 coding DNA: TGTGCCAGCAGCGTAGGTGTCTCGGGAAGGCAGTTCTTC. Protein: CASSVGVSGRQFF.